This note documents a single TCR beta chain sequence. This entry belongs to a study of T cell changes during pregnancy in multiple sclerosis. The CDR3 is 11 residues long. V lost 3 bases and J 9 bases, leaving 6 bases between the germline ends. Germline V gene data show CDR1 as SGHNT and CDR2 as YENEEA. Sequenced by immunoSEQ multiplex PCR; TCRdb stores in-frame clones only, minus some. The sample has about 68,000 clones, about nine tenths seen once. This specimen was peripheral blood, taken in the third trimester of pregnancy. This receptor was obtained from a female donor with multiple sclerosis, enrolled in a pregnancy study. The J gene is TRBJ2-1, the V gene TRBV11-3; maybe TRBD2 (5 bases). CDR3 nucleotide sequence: TGTGCCAGCAGCTTCCGGGGTGAGCAGTTCTTC. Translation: CASSFRGEQFF.